The TCR beta chain under discussion was sequenced for a study of T cell repertoires in cytomegalovirus infection (dated by TCRdb to the late 2010s). Regarding the study in general: Donor HLA type was relevant to the analysis, because carriage of CMV infection together with the matching HLA type was indicated by public TCR beta signatures.

Concerning this clonotype: The antigen it binds to is not known. No base quality information exists; no much larger clone differs at one position.

V is shortened by 2 bases, J by 4 bases, and the region joining them spans 9 bases. CDR1 and CDR2, looked up from the germline V gene (reference sequence), are LNHDA and SQIVND. The CDR3 goes from the cysteine to the phenylalanine over 13 residues. This entry keeps only the CDR3 DNA: 39 bases, framed from base 1. The sample was run on an Illumina HiSeq 1500. TCRdb's own reprocessing of the public reads used fastp at Q25 and MiXCR and kept productive beta chains. Each record represents a unique CDR3 protein, reported with the most common genes and DNA among its rows. Recorded for this sample are some 680,000 distinct CDR3 sequences; 35% to 40% of them occurred a single time. The ten largest make up roughly 2.8% of the sample. Results and caveats for the whole study, not just this receptor: Cumulative frequency of public TCR beta family members discriminated carriers of CMV infection plus the relevant HLA type in this cohort and an independent approximately 340-donor cohort. The ex vivo response was dominated by HLA-C-restricted CMV-specific TCR beta clonotypes, and the single most frequent clonotype in two of eight donors was supplied by these HLA-C-restricted clonotypes.

The origin of this receptor is a human donor in good health (CMV status not recorded). Some clones in this sample may be carry-over from other donors' samples. Sequences were obtained from PBMCs. The chain was built from TRBV19 and TRBJ2-7; the D segment cannot be called with confidence. The CDR3 sequence is CASSIRHGYEQYF. The nucleotides read TGTGCCAGTAGTATACGACACGGGTACGAGCAGTACTTC.